Below are 28 T cell receptor beta chains sequenced from a single sample in a study of blood T cells in healthy people across ages. The authors ran a second PCR of 7 to 11 cycles using a sample-barcoded 5' primer and a J-beta primer mix. TCRdb reprocessed the 5' RACE reads with MiXCR, giving one entry per CDR3 protein. The sample has approximately 830,000 distinct CDR3 sequences, around 62% seen once. Sequencing used blood. The receptors originated from a man aged 25-45 years in good health.

The chain employs TRBV9 and TRBJ2-7; 7 nucleotides agree with TRBD1. This CDR3 spans 16 amino acids. Germline CDR1 SGDLS, CDR2 YYNGEE. The V gene end was trimmed by 4 bases and the J gene end by 1 base; junction bases not matched to a gene: 11. The CDR3 spells CASSSDRERPSYEQYF. In DNA, the CDR3 is TGTGCCAGCAGCTCTGACAGGGAGCGGCCATCCTACGAGCAGTACTTC.

The chain is built from TRBV9 and TRBJ2-3; D is ambiguous. V shed 4 bases and J shed 5 bases, with 20 bases lying between them. CDR1 and CDR2 (germline): SGDLS, YYNGEE. The CDR3 is 16 amino acids. The CDR3 sequence is CASSPMDPSGLDTQYF. The CDR3 DNA sequence: TGTGCCAGCAGCCCCATGGACCCCTCGGGTTTAGATACGCAGTATTTT.

CDR3 sequence: CASSSRLAGEPTDTQYF. DNA of the CDR3: TGTGCCAGCAGCTCAAGACTAGCGGGGGAACCCACAGATACGCAGTATTTT. The chain couples TRBV7-9 to TRBJ2-3; 12 bases line up with TRBD2. The CDR3 is 17 residues long. CDR1 and CDR2 (germline): SEHNR, FQNEAQ (reference sequence). V shed 4 bases, J shed 2 bases, and the junction held 7 bases outside the gene matches.

The chain employs TRBV6-1 and TRBJ2-3; possible D gene TRBD2, 6 bases. V was shortened by 7 bases and J by 1 base, with 12 bases between the two germline ends. This CDR3 has 14 amino acids. The germline CDR1 and CDR2 sequences are MNHNS and SASEGT. CDR3 in DNA: TGTGCCAGCAAGATACGGGAGCGCACAGATACGCAGTATTTT. Translation: CASKIRERTDTQYF.

The rearrangement joins TRBV7-3 to TRBJ2-2; D perhaps matches TRBD2 (6 bases). Trimming left V 5 bases short and J 4 bases short, with 23 bases between. The CDR3 totals 18 residues. Germline CDR1 SGHTA, CDR2 FQGTGA. CDR3 nucleotides: TGTGCCAGCAGCCAATATAGCACCTTGCGGGAAGGCACCGGGGAGCTGTTTTTT. This encodes CASSQYSTLREGTGELFF. The whole variable domain, remainder taken from reference TRBV7-3 and TRBJ2-2, is GAGVSQTPSNKVTEKGKYVELRCDPISGHTALYWYRQSLGQGPEFLIYFQGTGAADDSGLPNDRFFAVRPEGSVSTLKIQRTERGDSAVYLCASSQYSTLREGTGELFFGEGSRLTVL.

The CDR3 loop reads CASSPNEKLFF. As DNA, the CDR3 is TGTGCCAGCAGCCCTAATGAAAAACTGTTTTTT. The chain combines TRBV12-3 or TRBV12-4 with TRBJ1-4; D is unresolved. CDR3 length equals 11 residues. Trimming left V 6 bases short and J 3 bases short, with 2 bases between.

The rearrangement links TRBV12-3 or TRBV12-4 to TRBJ2-5, with D tentatively TRBD2 (5 bases). The assigned J gene may be wrong: the sequence end matches TRBJ2-7 better. This CDR3 has 13 residues. The CDR3 sequence: CASSNPGTYEQYF. Written as DNA, the CDR3 is TGTGCCAGCAGCAACCCGGGGACCTACGAGCAGTACTTC.

This chain joins TRBV28 and TRBJ1-4; weak D call: TRBD1 (6 bases). The CDR3 runs to 17 residues. The germline gives CDR1 MDHEN, CDR2 SYDVKM. Trimming removed 2 bases from V and 8 bases from J, with 21 bases in between. CDR3 in amino acids: CASSLEWVGGGEEKLFF. The DNA of the CDR3 is TGTGCCAGCAGTTTAGAATGGGTAGGGGGGGGAGAAGAAAAACTGTTTTTT. Full variable domain (outside the CDR3, taken from reference TRBV28 and TRBJ1-4): DVKVTQSSRYLVKRTGEKVFLECVQDMDHENMFWYRQDPGLGLRLIYFSYDVKMKEKGDIPEGYSVSREKKERFSLILESASTNQTSMYLCASSLEWVGGGEEKLFFGSGTQLSVL.

This clonotype was observed a handful of times. The gene calls are TRBV7-2 and TRBJ1-2, with D perhaps matching TRBD1 (6 bases). Between the trimmed V and J ends, which lost 7 bases and 2 bases, there was a span of 17 bases. This CDR3 contains 15 residues. The germline V gene has CDR1 SGHTA and CDR2 FQGNSA. The CDR3: CASIPARGGNYGYTF. The CDR3 DNA reads TGTGCCAGCATCCCCGCCCGGGGGGGCAACTATGGCTACACCTTC.

The chain has TRBV7-2 and TRBJ2-1; 7 bases match TRBD1. V was clipped by 5 bases and J by 8 bases; unmatched bases: 6. Germline values: CDR1 SGHTA, CDR2 FQGNSA. The length of the CDR3 is 13 residues. The CDR3 region has the DNA TGTGCCAGCAGCCCCGACAGGGACGATGAGCAGTTCTTC. Amino acid sequence: CASSPDRDDEQFF.

The table lists this clonotype with many counts. The CDR3 loop reads CASSLSLYEQYF. The CDR3 nucleotides are TGTGCCAGCAGCTTATCACTCTACGAGCAGTACTTC. The chain recombines TRBV7-9 with TRBJ2-7; D is unclear. V dropped 2 bases and J dropped 3 bases, with 5 bases sitting between them. This CDR3 comprises 12 residues. Germline V gene data show CDR1 as SEHNR and CDR2 as FQNEAQ (reference sequence).

There are a few counts of this clonotype. V is TRBV4-3 and J is TRBJ2-7; TRBD2 is a possible D gene (6 bases). Trimming took off 4 bases at V and 3 bases at J, with 19 bases between the two ends. The CDR3 length is 16 residues. In germline, CDR1 is LGHNA, CDR2 YSLEER. The CDR3 is CASSLWRDPDSYEQYF. CDR3 nucleotides: TGCGCCAGCAGCCTTTGGCGGGACCCAGACAGCTACGAGCAGTACTTC.

The rearrangement uses TRBV12-3 or TRBV12-4 and TRBJ2-1, with 8 bases aligning to TRBD1. Trimming removed 7 bases from V and 10 bases from J; junction bases left unmatched: 12. The CDR3 totals 14 residues. The DNA of the CDR3 is TGTGCCAGCATTTCCTCGACAGGGGTCTGGGAGCAGTTCTTC. Its translation: CASISSTGVWEQFF.

This clonotype was seen more than once but under ten times. A read error is possible here, since a much larger clone lies one base away. This chain connects TRBV27 to TRBJ2-5; D remains ambiguous. Per germline, CDR1 MNHEY and CDR2 SMNVEV (reference sequence). Trimming removed 3 bases at V and 7 bases at J, with 6 bases between. The CDR3 consists of 11 residues. The CDR3 here is CASSFGVTQYF. The CDR3 DNA follows: TGTGCCAGCAGTTTTGGAGTGACCCAGTACTTC.

The rearrangement joins TRBV20-1 to TRBJ2-1; D perhaps matches TRBD2 (7 bases). CDR1 is DFQATT and CDR2 is SNEGSKA in the germline V gene (reference sequence). Trimming shortened V by 7 bases and J by 4 bases, and 17 bases separated the two germline ends. CDR3 size: 14 residues. CDR3 nucleotides: TGCAGTGTCAGTGGGGGGGGGCCATACAATGAGCAGTTCTTC. Its protein product is CSVSGGGPYNEQFF.

The CDR3 loop reads CASSSTGSEQYF. The CDR3 nucleotides read TGTGCCAGCAGTTCTACAGGGAGCGAGCAGTACTTC. The chain couples TRBV27 to TRBJ2-7; perhaps TRBD1 as D (6 bases). V was cut by 4 bases and J by 6 bases, with 10 bases left in between. This CDR3 has 12 amino acids. Germline CDR1 and CDR2: MNHEY and SMNVEV (reference sequence).

This clonotype has only a few counts. V gene TRBV5-1 combines with J gene TRBJ2-3; TRBD2 matches at 8 bases. V shed 3 bases, J shed 0 bases, and the junction held 6 bases outside the gene matches. The CDR3 has 16 residues. Germline CDR1 is SGHRS and CDR2 is YFSETQ. CDR3 loop: CASSSGTRPSTDTQYF. The CDR3 region has the DNA TGCGCCAGCAGCTCGGGGACTAGGCCAAGCACAGATACGCAGTATTTT. The full variable domain, completed using reference TRBV5-1 and TRBJ2-3, is KAGVTQTPRYLIKTRGQQVTLSCSPISGHRSVSWYQQTPGQGLQFLFEYFSETQRNKGNFPGRFSGRQFSNSRSEMNVSTLELGDSALYLCASSSGTRPSTDTQYFGPGTRLTVL.

This clonotype was found once. CDR3 nucleotides: TGTGCCAGCAGCGAAACGGGGGTCAATGAGCAGTTCTTC. It translates to CASSETGVNEQFF. This sequence joins TRBV2 and TRBJ2-1; tentatively, D is TRBD2 (6 bases). The germline gives CDR1 SNHLY, CDR2 FYNNEI. V was pared by 6 bases and J by 6 bases, with 12 bases between. The CDR3 runs to 13 residues.

This clonotype has more than one count but fewer than ten. The gene calls are TRBV27 and TRBJ2-1; perhaps TRBD2 as D (6 bases). The CDR3 sequence is 21 residues long. The V end was cut by 1 base, the J end by 5 bases, with 30 bases between. Germline V gene sequence: CDR1 MNHEY, CDR2 SMNVEV (reference sequence). The CDR3 protein is CASSLWSLLGEAPQSDNEQFF. DNA of the CDR3: TGTGCCAGCAGTTTATGGTCCCTCCTGGGGGAGGCCCCCCAAAGCGACAATGAGCAGTTCTTC.

V usage is TRBV28 and J usage is TRBJ2-5, with D perhaps TRBD1 or TRBD2 (5 bases each). Germline CDR1 reads MDHEN; CDR2 reads SYDVKM. The V end lost 5 bases, the J end lost 2 bases, and 12 bases lay between the germline ends. The CDR3 totals 14 residues. CDR3 in DNA: TGTGCCAGCAGTCGGGGACGTGCGCAAGAGACCCAGTACTTC. The encoded protein is CASSRGRAQETQYF. Full variable domain (remainder filled in from reference TRBV28 and TRBJ2-5): DVKVTQSSRYLVKRTGEKVFLECVQDMDHENMFWYRQDPGLGLRLIYFSYDVKMKEKGDIPEGYSVSREKKERFSLILESASTNQTSMYLCASSRGRAQETQYFGPGTRLLVL.

This chain uses TRBV12-3 or TRBV12-4 with TRBJ1-4; maybe TRBD1 (5 bases). V lost 5 bases and J 8 bases, leaving 9 bases between the germline ends. The CDR3 extends over 12 amino acids. CDR3 sequence (DNA): TGTGCCAGCAGTGATGGGGGAGAAAAACTGTTTTTT. Its protein product is CASSDGGEKLFF.

The J gene is TRBJ1-4, the V gene TRBV27; TRBD1 agrees at 8 bases. Germline loops: CDR1 MNHEY, CDR2 SMNVEV (reference sequence). CDR3 length equals 15 residues. The ends lost 2 bases at V and 8 bases at J; junction bases unmatched: 7. The CDR3 protein is CASSLIRGRGEKLFF. As DNA, the CDR3 is TGTGCCAGCAGTTTAATCAGGGGGCGAGGGGAAAAACTGTTTTTT.

V usage is TRBV27 and J usage is TRBJ1-1; D unresolved. The germline V gene encodes CDR1 MNHEY and CDR2 SMNVEV (reference sequence). CDR3 length: 15 residues. Trimming took 6 bases from V and 6 from J, leaving 20 bases between them. CDR3 coding DNA: TGTGCCAGCAGCCAGTGGTCAGAGACGCGGGCTGAAGCTTTCTTT. Protein sequence: CASSQWSETRAEAFF.

V usage is TRBV7-6 and J usage is TRBJ2-1, with 7 bases identical to TRBD1. The germline gives CDR1 SGHVS, CDR2 FNYEAQ. The length of the CDR3 is 14 residues. Trimming at V came to 5 bases and at J to 7 bases, leaving 8 bases not matched to a gene. CDR3 bases: TGTGCCAGCAGCCGACAGACAGGGATGAATGAGCAGTTCTTC. Translation: CASSRQTGMNEQFF. Drawing the rest from reference TRBV7-6 and TRBJ2-1, the complete variable domain is GAGVSQSPRYKVTKRGQDVALRCDPISGHVSLYWYRQALGQGPEFLTYFNYEAQQDKSGLPNDRFSAERPEGSISTLTIQRTEQRDSAMYRCASSRQTGMNEQFFGPGTRLTVL.

V and J are TRBV2 and TRBJ2-5, with D possibly matching TRBD2 (6 bases). V was pared by 1 base and J by 5 bases, with 11 bases between. The CDR3 is made up of 14 amino acids. Germline V CDR1 and CDR2: SNHLY, FYNNEI. CDR3 in DNA: TGTGCCAGCAGTGAAGAGGGCGGGGCCGAGACCCAGTACTTC. Encoded protein: CASSEEGGAETQYF.

This clonotype was seen a single time. This chain joins TRBV20-1 and TRBJ1-5, with unresolved D. Germline V lookup: CDR1 DFQATT, CDR2 SNEGSKA (reference sequence). This CDR3 is built from 11 residues. Trimming took off 4 bases at V and 5 bases at J, with 6 bases between the two ends. In nucleotides, the CDR3 is TGCAGTGCTAAGGGAGATCAGCCCCAGCATTTT. Its protein product is CSAKGDQPQHF.

This chain connects TRBV5-1 to TRBJ2-4; 11 bases match TRBD2. V lost 0 bases, J lost 0 bases, and 11 bases stayed unmatched. The CDR3 is 20 residues long. Germline CDR1 and CDR2: SGHRS and YFSETQ. The CDR3, as DNA: TGCGCCAGCAGCTTGGTATCTTTGACTAGCGGGGCACTAGCCAAAAACATTCAGTACTTC. It is translated as CASSLVSLTSGALAKNIQYF.

The genes are TRBV7-2 and TRBJ2-7; 7 bases match TRBD1. The J call may be wrong; the DNA end is better matched by TRBJ2-5. This CDR3 is 16 amino acids long. CDR1 is SGHTA and CDR2 is FQGNSA in the germline V gene. CDR3 nucleotides: TGTGCCAGCAGCACCCACGACAGGGCCCCGGAAGAGACCCAGTACTTC. This encodes CASSTHDRAPEETQYF.